The present entry profiles one T cell receptor beta chain with its context. The protocol was immunoSEQ multiplex PCR, while the TCRdb copy is restricted to in-frame clones and leaves out a portion. Of 1 million to 1.2 million clones in the sample, 70% to 80% were seen once. This entry comes from a study of shared clonotypes between healthy human individuals. The sequenced sample was memory CD4+ T cells from PBMCs. Subset given: CD45RA-negative fraction. This sequence was found in a man aged 18 to 30 in good health. Some clones in this sample may be carry-over from other donors' samples.

CDR3: CASSIQRVNTGELFF. CDR3 nucleotides: TGTGCCAGTAGTATCCAGCGGGTGAACACCGGGGAGCTGTTTTTT. This chain uses TRBV19 with TRBJ2-2; maybe TRBD2 (6 bases). V lost 3 bases to trimming and J lost 1 base, with 9 bases between them. The germline gives CDR1 LNHDA, CDR2 SQIVND (reference sequence). The CDR3 spans 15 residues.